This TCR beta chain was documented in a study of T-cell reconstitution after alpha-beta-depleted transplantation in children. For TCRbeta, the library was prepared with unique molecular identifiers. TCRdb re-called the PCR reads with MiXCR, one entry per CDR3 protein. The data hold 440,000 or so distinct CDR3 sequences, with around 9.9% observed a single time. Only a few counts were recorded for this clonotype. The origin of this receptor is a human donor who donated a stem cell graft to a child with acute myeloid leukemia. Sample: PBMCs from the stem cell graft donor, taken from the stem cell graft.

CDR3 bases: TGCGCCAGCAGCACCCGGTCGAGCACTAACTATGGCTACACCTTC. Translated: CASSTRSSTNYGYTF. J is TRBJ1-2 and V is TRBV5-1; D gene ambiguous. CDR3 length equals 15 residues. Germline V gives CDR1 SGHRS, CDR2 YFSETQ. Trimming took off 4 bases at V and 0 bases at J, with 13 bases between the two ends. The full variable domain, in which reference TRBV5-1 and TRBJ1-2 provide the parts outside the CDR3, is KAGVTQTPRYLIKTRGQQVTLSCSPISGHRSVSWYQQTPGQGLQFLFEYFSETQRNKGNFPGRFSGRQFSNSRSEMNVSTLELGDSALYLCASSTRSSTNYGYTFGSGTRLTVV.